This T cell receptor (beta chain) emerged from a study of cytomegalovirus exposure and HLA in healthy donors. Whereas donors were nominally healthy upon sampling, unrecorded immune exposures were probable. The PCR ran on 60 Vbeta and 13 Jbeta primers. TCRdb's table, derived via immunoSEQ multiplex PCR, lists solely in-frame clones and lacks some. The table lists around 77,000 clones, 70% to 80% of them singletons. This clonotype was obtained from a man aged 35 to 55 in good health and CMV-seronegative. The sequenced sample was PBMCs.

The CDR3: CASSIGLSGGEEPQHF. For the CDR3, the DNA is TGTGCCAGCAGTATAGGATTATCGGGGGGAGAGGAGCCCCAGCATTTT. The rearrangement links TRBV7-8 to TRBJ1-5, with a weak D call TRBD1 (5 bases). This CDR3 is 16 amino acids long. V lost 6 bases to trimming and J lost 8 bases, with 23 bases between them. Per germline, CDR1 SGHVS and CDR2 FQNEAQ.